These T cell receptor beta chains were read from a single sample in a study of T cell repertoires in cytomegalovirus infection. These receptors' antigens are unknown. TCRdb reprocessed the reads via MiXCR and lists one record per CDR3 protein. The sample lists around 300,000 distinct CDR3 sequences; approximately 22% were seen once. The material sequenced was cultured PBMCs, taken from culture after CMV antigen stimulation. The receptors here all came from a human donor in good health (CMV status not recorded). Some clones in this sample may be carry-over from other donors' samples. The conserved cysteine and the conserved F or W are not part of the CDR3 here.

J gene | V gene | CDR3 protein
TRBJ1-1 | TRBV7-9 | ASSPGPGMNTEAF
TRBJ2-7 | TRBV7-9 | ASSPGGTAYEQY
TRBJ1-2 | TRBV25-1 | ASSENGYT
TRBJ1-2 | TRBV7-2 | ASSIGTATSYGYT
TRBJ2-5 | TRBV7-2 | ASSLDGGRLETQY
TRBJ2-5 | TRBV3-1 | ASSQGGLAMETQY
TRBJ2-5 | TRBV20-1 | SATLAEETQY
TRBJ2-3 | TRBV12-3/TRBV12-4 | ASSIGGSDTQY
TRBJ2-3 | TRBV20-1 | SARDQASGGDTQY
TRBJ2-2 | TRBV7-2 | ASSLLTASGELF
TRBJ1-2 | TRBV30 | ARKKPYGYT
TRBJ2-7 | TRBV7-4 | ASSSPLSTYEQY
TRBJ2-2 | TRBV5-1 | ASSLDYTGELF
TRBJ1-6 | TRBV18 | ASSPPRQGSQSYSPLH
TRBJ2-1 | TRBV27 | ASSLNAGDIYNEQF
TRBJ1-4 | TRBV4-1 | ASSQGAGQGNEKLF
TRBJ1-1 | TRBV11-2 | ASSLVQGPTEAF
TRBJ2-5 | TRBV7-2 | ASSLWISSGRHQETQY
TRBJ1-5 | TRBV28 | ASSLGGKPQH
TRBJ2-2 | TRBV5-4 | ASSPGGGRNTGELF
TRBJ2-1 | TRBV7-6 | ASSLSQLSGNEQF
TRBJ2-1 | TRBV24-1 | ATSTGGAHNEQF
TRBJ2-3 | TRBV28 | ASSLTVGGGTDTQY
TRBJ2-1 | TRBV30 | AWGVKQRYGEQF
TRBJ2-1 | TRBV7-2 | ASTLYLSSGHYNEQF
TRBJ2-3 | TRBV28 | ASSPDFTDTQY
TRBJ1-1 | TRBV7-9 | ASSLGLNPAF
TRBJ2-3 | TRBV19 | ASSKRETTDTQY
TRBJ2-3 | TRBV20-1 | SASDVGVRTDTQY
TRBJ1-5 | TRBV10-3 | AISTGVANQPQH
TRBJ2-5 | TRBV28 | ASSLLAGEAKTQY
TRBJ2-2 | TRBV6-2/TRBV6-3 | ASRKTSGRTGELF
TRBJ1-2 | TRBV24-1 | ATSDYQGNGYT
TRBJ1-2 | TRBV12-3/TRBV12-4 | ASSFRRTNYGYT
TRBJ1-1 | TRBV19 | ASSRWGSGSEAF
TRBJ2-7 | TRBV7-2 | ASSLSGLGFTRRVYEQY
TRBJ2-3 | TRBV19 | ASSILLAASSDTQY
TRBJ2-3 | TRBV10-3 | AIRVSTDTQY
TRBJ2-7 | TRBV20-1 | SAPIYEQY
TRBJ2-1 | TRBV2 | ASSVLGEQF
TRBJ1-5 | TRBV27 | ASSFAGASQPQH
TRBJ1-2 | TRBV19 | ASSPANYGYT
TRBJ2-3 | TRBV7-8 | ASSKKREVRVDTQY
TRBJ1-5 | TRBV19 | ASDRDGNQPQH
TRBJ1-5 | TRBV7-2 | ASSLVQGNQPQH